The 26 T cell receptor beta chains reported below all come from one sample, sequenced in a study of control samples from healthy donors and cancer patients. The data were produced by immunoSEQ multiplex PCR, yet TCRdb's version contains in-frame clones alone and is incomplete. The sample contains more than 100,000 clones, approximately 89% of which appear only once. Input material: blood. These receptors were taken from a woman aged 18-29 years in good health.

The chain combines TRBV10-3 with TRBJ2-6; D possibly matches TRBD1 or TRBD2 (6 bases each). The length of the CDR3 is 17 residues. Germline V gives CDR1 ENHRY, CDR2 SYGVKD. Trimming took off 4 bases at V and 0 bases at J, with 13 bases between the two ends. CDR3 sequence: CAISGAGGGSGANVLTF. Written as DNA, the CDR3 is TGTGCCATCAGTGGGGCAGGAGGGGGCTCTGGGGCCAACGTCCTGACTTTC.

This clone has just one count. This chain uses TRBV3-1 (or the pseudogene TRBV3-2) with TRBJ2-2; 7 positions agree with TRBD1. The trim removed 0 bases at V and 4 bases at J, leaving 8 bases unmatched. The CDR3 covers 17 residues. In germline, CDR1 is LGHDT, CDR2 YNNKEL (reference sequence). The CDR3 nucleotides read TGTGCCAGCAGCCAAGATCAAGGGGACAGTCTCACCGGGGAGCTGTTTTTT. Protein: CASSQDQGDSLTGELFF.

The chain couples TRBV11-2 to TRBJ2-7, with D unclear. The CDR3 runs to 16 residues. Looked up from germline, CDR1 is SGHAT and CDR2 is FQNNGV. The V and J ends lost 1 base and 3 bases respectively, with 16 bases between them. The CDR3 sequence is CASSLGYGRSDYEQYF. Written as DNA, the CDR3 is TGTGCCAGCAGCTTAGGGTACGGCAGGTCCGACTACGAGCAGTACTTC.

Written as DNA, the CDR3 is TGTGCCACCAGCAGAGGGACAAGAGAGACCCAGTACTTC. Translating gives CATSRGTRETQYF. The rearrangement joins TRBV15 to TRBJ2-5, with D possibly being TRBD1 (5 bases). Germline CDR1 is LNHNV and CDR2 is YYDKDF (reference sequence). V lost 1 base, J lost 4 bases, and 7 bases lay in between. CDR3 length equals 13 residues.

This clone was counted a single time. V usage is TRBV27 and J usage is TRBJ2-3; TRBD2 matches at 9 bases. The CDR3 is made up of 13 amino acids. Germline V gene data show CDR1 as MNHEY and CDR2 as SMNVEV (reference sequence). Trimming cost V 7 bases and J 3 bases; bases outside gene matches: 2. The CDR3 sequence: CASTGLATDTQYF. The DNA for the CDR3 is TGTGCCAGCACGGGACTAGCAACAGATACGCAGTATTTT.

V and J are TRBV28 and TRBJ1-3; no firm D call. The germline CDR1 and CDR2 sequences are MDHEN and SYDVKM. The CDR3 extends over 14 amino acids. The ends were cut back, 3 bases at V and 1 base at J, with 7 bases in the middle. The CDR3 spells CASSLGESGNTIYF. In nucleotides, the CDR3 is TGTGCCAGCAGTTTGGGAGAATCTGGAAACACCATATATTTT.

The CDR3, as DNA: TGTGCCAGTGCCGGGGGGAGGGGGCCCGACGAGCAGTACTTC. This sequence encodes CASAGGRGPDEQYF. The chain uses TRBV7-2 and TRBJ2-7; D is tentatively TRBD1 or TRBD2 (7 bases each). Germline-derived CDR1 and CDR2 are SGHTA and FQGNSA. With 9 bases removed from V and 5 bases from J, the gap between germline ends came to 20 bases. The length of the CDR3 is 14 residues.

This clone was counted between two and nine times. The chain couples TRBV7-9 to TRBJ2-7, with 9 nucleotides matching TRBD1. V lost 5 bases and J lost 7; bases outside the gene matches: 15. The CDR3 runs to 16 residues. The germline gives CDR1 SEHNR, CDR2 FQNEAQ (reference sequence). CDR3 sequence: CASSDPTGTGKWEQYF. CDR3 bases: TGTGCCAGCAGCGACCCAACCGGGACAGGGAAGTGGGAGCAGTACTTC.

In nucleotides, the CDR3 is TGTGCCAGCAGTTTAGCGGACAGGAATTATCCCTACGAGCAGTACTTC. It is translated as CASSLADRNYPYEQYF. The gene calls are TRBV28 and TRBJ2-7, with TRBD1 identical over 7 bases. The V gene's germline CDR1 is MDHEN and CDR2 SYDVKM. The CDR3 length is 16 residues. J gave up 2 bases and V 2 bases, and 9 bases lay outside the gene matches.

V gene TRBV7-9 combines with J gene TRBJ1-1; D is ambiguous. Germline V CDR1 and CDR2: SEHNR, FQNEAQ (reference sequence). The ends were cut back, 1 base at V and 3 bases at J, with 6 bases in the middle. This CDR3 has 13 residues. In DNA form, the CDR3 reads TGTGCCAGCAGCTTAGGACTGGACACTGAAGCTTTCTTT. Its protein is CASSLGLDTEAFF.

Comment on this clone: Other nucleotide sequences from this sample produce the same CDR3. The rearrangement joins TRBV3-1 (or the pseudogene TRBV3-2) to TRBJ2-3; no definite D call. CDR1 is LGHDT and CDR2 is YNNKEL in the germline V gene (reference sequence). This CDR3 spans 12 amino acids. V lost 4 bases to trimming and J lost 0 bases, with 2 bases between them. The CDR3: CASSRSTDTQYF. CDR3 coding DNA: TGTGCCAGCAGCCGAAGCACAGATACGCAGTATTTT.

The chain combines TRBV29-1 with TRBJ2-1; D is ambiguous. The CDR3 totals 13 residues. V lost 4 bases and J 0 bases, leaving 7 bases between the germline ends. Per germline, CDR1 SQVTM and CDR2 ANQGSEA. The CDR3 loop is CSVARDSYNEQFF. The CDR3 DNA sequence: TGCAGCGTTGCTAGGGACTCCTACAATGAGCAGTTCTTC.

This clone has only one observation. The chain links TRBV27 to TRBJ2-1; 10 bases agree with TRBD2. CDR1 and CDR2 from the germline V gene are MNHEY and SMNVEV (reference sequence). The V segment lost 2 bases and the J segment 7 bases; nucleotides outside the gene matches: 5. CDR3 length: 15 residues. DNA for the CDR3: TGTGCCAGCAGTTTAGGGAGCGGGAGGGGGAATGAGCAGTTCTTC. It codes for CASSLGSGRGNEQFF.

The V gene is TRBV19, the J gene TRBJ2-7, with D perhaps matching TRBD2 (6 bases). Trimming stripped 4 bases from V and 0 bases from J, with 16 bases between. This CDR3 comprises 16 residues. Germline CDR1 and CDR2: LNHDA and SQIVND (reference sequence). The CDR3 DNA is TGTGCCAGTAGTAAAGACAGATCTAGCGCCTCCTACGAGCAGTACTTC. This translates into CASSKDRSSASYEQYF. Combining the CDR3 with reference TRBV19 and TRBJ2-7 gives the whole variable domain DGGITQSPKYLFRKEGQNVTLSCEQNLNHDAMYWYRQDPGQGLRLIYYSQIVNDFQKGDIAEGYSVSREKKESFPLTVTSAQKNPTAFYLCASSKDRSSASYEQYFGPGTRLTVT.

The CDR3 coding sequence is TGTGCCAGCAGTTACTCTCTAGCAGGATCAATGTTTTATACAGATACGCAGTATTTT. This codes for CASSYSLAGSMFYTDTQYF. The J gene is TRBJ2-3, the V gene TRBV6-2 or TRBV6-3; possibly TRBD2 for D (5 bases). CDR1 and CDR2 (germline): MNHEY, SVGEGT. The CDR3 has 19 amino acids. Deletions cut 0 bases from V and 3 bases from J, with 22 bases between.

This chain links TRBV7-2 with TRBJ2-1, with 8 bases identical to TRBD2. Germline trimming cut 5 bases from V and 2 bases from J; bases unmatched to any gene: 8. The CDR3 has 16 residues. The germline V gene encodes CDR1 SGHTA and CDR2 FQGNSA. CDR3 residues: CASSTRLARTYNEQFF. CDR3 bases: TGTGCCAGCAGCACCCGACTAGCGCGAACCTACAATGAGCAGTTCTTC.

This rearrangement joins TRBV30 to TRBJ2-7; possible D gene TRBD1, 5 bases. Trimming pared 2 bases from V and 2 bases from J, leaving 7 bases between. There are 12 residues in the CDR3. The V gene's germline CDR1 is GTSNPN and CDR2 SVGIG (reference sequence). The CDR3 coding sequence is TGTGCCTGGAGTACAGGCGCCTACGAGCAGTACTTC. Translated: CAWSTGAYEQYF.

This clone showed up just once. The chain uses TRBV2 and TRBJ2-3, with 15 bases aligning to TRBD2. CDR1 and CDR2 from the germline V gene are SNHLY and FYNNEI. Trimming removed 3 bases from V and 3 bases from J; junction bases left unmatched: 7. CDR3 length: 18 residues. The DNA of the CDR3 is TGTGCCAGCAGTGACCACCGGACTAGCGGGGGGGCGACAGATACGCAGTATTTT. Its translation is CASSDHRTSGGATDTQYF.

The chain recombines TRBV7-8 with TRBJ2-2, with 8 bases lining up with TRBD2. This CDR3 region has 13 residues. CDR1 and CDR2 from the germline V gene are SGHVS and FQNEAQ. The ends lost 5 bases at V and 6 bases at J; junction bases unmatched: 2. CDR3 amino acids: CASSLGLAGELFF. The DNA for the CDR3 is TGTGCCAGCAGCCTGGGACTAGCCGGGGAGCTGTTTTTT.

V usage is TRBV5-1 and J usage is TRBJ2-2; TRBD2 matches at 15 bases. J was trimmed by 4 bases and V by 4 bases; bases with no gene match: 11. The V gene's germline CDR1 is SGHRS and CDR2 YFSETQ. This CDR3 has 19 residues. CDR3 sequence reads: CASSLGLAGGPAPTGELFF. In nucleotides, the CDR3 is TGCGCCAGCAGCCTCGGACTAGCGGGAGGGCCTGCCCCCACCGGGGAGCTGTTTTTT.

The sample holds a few counts of this clone. The chain combines TRBV4-2 with TRBJ1-4, with 12 bases matching TRBD1. J lost 7 bases, V lost 3 bases, and 6 bases had no gene match. The CDR3 runs to 16 residues. Germline CDR1 LGHNA, CDR2 YNFKEQ. This CDR3 reads CASSQAPGQGAEKLFF. CDR3 coding DNA: TGTGCCAGCAGCCAGGCCCCGGGACAGGGGGCTGAAAAACTGTTTTTT.

The genes are TRBV6-5 and TRBJ2-7; 14 bases map to TRBD2. Germline CDR1 and CDR2: MNHEY and SVGAGI. After removal of 5 bases from V and 7 bases from J, the junction contained 7 bases not matched to a gene. The CDR3 consists of 15 residues. The CDR3 DNA reads as TGTGCCAGCAGTCCCGGGACTAGCGGGAGAAGGGAGCAGTACTTC. Its translation is CASSPGTSGRREQYF.

The rearrangement links TRBV2 to TRBJ1-1; D unclear. Trimming left V 2 bases short and J 0 bases short, with 16 bases between. Germline V CDR1 and CDR2: SNHLY, FYNNEI. The CDR3 spans 17 residues. The DNA for the CDR3 is TGTGCCAGCAGTGAACTCTTACGGCCTGGGTTGAACACTGAAGCTTTCTTT. It specifies CASSELLRPGLNTEAFF. Drawing the rest from reference TRBV2 and TRBJ1-1, the complete variable domain is EPEVTQTPSHQVTQMGQEVILRCVPISNHLYFYWYRQILGQKVEFLVSFYNNEISEKSEIFDDQFSVERPDGSNFTLKIRSTKLEDSAMYFCASSELLRPGLNTEAFFGQGTRLTVV.

This rearrangement joins TRBV7-2 to TRBJ1-2; D is ambiguous. The CDR3 totals 14 residues. Germline-derived CDR1 and CDR2 are SGHTA and FQGNSA. V gave up 1 base and J gave up 5 bases, with 11 bases separating them. The CDR3 DNA reads as TGTGCCAGCAGCTTAGACAGCCTATGGTATGGCTACACCTTC. Translating gives CASSLDSLWYGYTF.

The chain uses TRBV28 and TRBJ2-1; 9 positions agree with TRBD2. The CDR3 extends over 14 amino acids. Germline CDR1 reads MDHEN; CDR2 reads SYDVKM. V trimming: 5 bases; J trimming: 7 bases; junction bases outside the gene matches: 6. CDR3 in DNA: TGTGCCAGCAGTGTCGGCGGGAGGGGTAATGAGCAGTTCTTC. Protein product: CASSVGGRGNEQFF.

In DNA form, the CDR3 reads TGTGCCAGCCGGGACAGGGTTAACACTGAAGCTTTCTTT. It translates to CASRDRVNTEAFF. The chain recombines TRBV19 with TRBJ1-1; TRBD1 agrees at 9 bases. CDR1 is LNHDA, CDR2 SQIVND, per germline (reference sequence). Trimming at V came to 9 bases and at J to 2 bases, leaving 4 bases not matched to a gene. The CDR3 spans 13 residues.